These 26 T cell receptor beta chains originate from one sample sequenced in a study of PD-L1 blockade in urothelial cancer. Time point described: pretreatment peripheral blood. Measured with immunoSEQ multiplex PCR; TCRdb has only the in-frame clones, and not every one. Of 50,000 to 55,000 clones in the sample, 85% to 90% are singletons; the top ten hold around 22%. The specimen was PBMCs, collected around atezolizumab (anti-PD-L1) treatment. The receptor source for this set is a man in his 60s with urothelial cancer.

This chain links TRBV30 with TRBJ2-7; weak D call: TRBD1 (5 bases). The ends were cut back, 4 bases at V and 3 bases at J, with 16 bases in the middle. CDR3 length equals 14 residues. Germline CDR1 GTSNPN, CDR2 SVGIG (reference sequence). CDR3 nucleotide sequence: TGTGCCTGGACCTCCGGTGGGGCAGTCTACGAGCAGTACTTC. Residues: CAWTSGGAVYEQYF. The variable domain in full, completed from reference TRBV30 and TRBJ2-7, reads SQTIHQWPATLVQPVGSPLSLECTVEGTSNPNLYWYRQAAGRGLQLLFYSVGIGQISSEVPQNLSASRPQDRQFILSSKKLLLSDSGFYLCAWTSGGAVYEQYFGPGTRLTVT.

This clone was counted once. The J gene is TRBJ2-7, the V gene TRBV5-1; 7 nucleotides align to TRBD1. The germline gives CDR1 SGHRS, CDR2 YFSETQ. Losses at the gene ends were 3 bases for V and 2 bases for J; bases not matched to a gene: 5. The length of the CDR3 is 14 residues. In DNA form, the CDR3 reads TGCGCCAGCAGCTCCTCGGGACAGACCTACGAGCAGTACTTC. Its protein is CASSSSGQTYEQYF.

Only a few counts were recorded for this clone. J is TRBJ2-1 and V is TRBV19, with 7 bases aligning to TRBD2. CDR1 is LNHDA and CDR2 is SQIVND in the germline V gene (reference sequence). CDR3 size: 15 residues. After removal of 7 bases from V and 5 bases from J, the junction contained 11 bases not matched to a gene. The CDR3 spells CASTPSGILNNEQFF. CDR3 sequence (DNA): TGTGCCAGTACCCCTAGCGGAATACTAAACAATGAGCAGTTCTTC.

This clone was seen only once. The V and J genes are TRBV19 and TRBJ1-2; D gene ambiguous. Trimming removed 3 bases at V and 2 bases at J, with 10 bases between. CDR3 length: 14 residues. Germline-derived CDR1 and CDR2 are LNHDA and SQIVND (reference sequence). CDR3 protein: CASSMREANYGYTF. CDR3 sequence (DNA): TGTGCCAGTAGTATGCGGGAGGCAAACTATGGCTACACCTTC.

The table lists this clone with a few counts. This chain links TRBV7-6 with TRBJ2-5; TRBD1 agrees at 8 bases. The length of the CDR3 is 14 residues. Germline V CDR1 and CDR2: SGHVS, FNYEAQ. V gave up 3 bases and J gave up 5 bases; unmatched junction bases: 5. CDR3 amino acids: CASSFRGRRETQYF. The DNA for the CDR3 is TGTGCCAGCAGCTTCAGGGGGCGCCGGGAGACCCAGTACTTC.

The rearrangement uses TRBV9 and TRBJ2-2, with D perhaps TRBD2 (6 bases). Trimming removed 3 bases from V and 0 bases from J, with 9 bases in between. Per germline, CDR1 SGDLS and CDR2 YYNGEE. The CDR3 length is 15 residues. CDR3 sequence (DNA): TGTGCCAGCAGCGCGGGAGCAGCGAACACCGGGGAGCTGTTTTTT. Amino acids: CASSAGAANTGELFF.

The rearrangement joins TRBV5-1 to TRBJ2-7; a weak D match, TRBD2 (6 bases). Per germline, CDR1 SGHRS and CDR2 YFSETQ. The CDR3 has 15 amino acids. V was pared by 3 bases and J by 3 bases, with 16 bases between. The CDR3 bases are TGCGCCAGCAGCTCGCGCCCGGGACTTAGCTACGAGCAGTACTTC. This translates into CASSSRPGLSYEQYF.

CDR3 protein: CASSLAGGPSGSYTF. The CDR3 nucleotides read TGCGCCAGCAGCTTGGCCGGGGGACCTTCCGGGAGCTACACCTTC. The V call is TRBV5-1, the J call TRBJ1-2; D perhaps matches TRBD1 (5 bases). The V end was cut by 0 bases, the J end by 9 bases, with 18 bases between. The CDR3 spans 15 residues. Germline V lookup: CDR1 SGHRS, CDR2 YFSETQ.

This chain uses TRBV7-2 with TRBJ2-7; 13 nucleotides match TRBD2. This CDR3 contains 15 residues. Germline CDR1 and CDR2: SGHTA and FQGNSA. J was trimmed by 6 bases and V by 6 bases; bases with no gene match: 8. CDR3: CASRERLAGGSEQYF. The CDR3 DNA reads TGTGCCAGCAGGGAGAGACTAGCGGGGGGCTCCGAGCAGTACTTC. The entire variable domain, with the rest obtained from reference TRBV7-2 and TRBJ2-7, is as follows: GAGVSQSPSNKVTEKGKDVELRCDPISGHTALYWYRQSLGQGLEFLIYFQGNSAPDKSGLPSDRFSAERTGGSVSTLTIQRTQQEDSAVYLCASRERLAGGSEQYFGPGTRLTVT.

The chain links TRBV5-1 to TRBJ1-3; 7 bases agree with TRBD1. J was trimmed by 1 base and V by 3 bases; bases with no gene match: 7. The CDR3 has 16 amino acids. The germline V gene has CDR1 SGHRS and CDR2 YFSETQ. The CDR3 DNA reads as TGCGCCAGCAGCTACAATACAGGGGATTCTGGAAACACCATATATTTT. Residues: CASSYNTGDSGNTIYF.

V gene TRBV18 combines with J gene TRBJ2-5; weak D call: TRBD2 (5 bases). Between the trimmed V and J ends, which lost 1 base and 3 bases, there was a span of 15 bases. The CDR3 runs 16 residues. In germline, CDR1 is KGHSH, CDR2 LQKENI. CDR3 DNA: TGTGCCAGCTCACCACAGAGGGTCAGGATCGAAGAGACCCAGTACTTC. Protein sequence: CASSPQRVRIEETQYF.

This chain links TRBV5-1 with TRBJ2-5; maybe TRBD2 (5 bases). Germline V gives CDR1 SGHRS, CDR2 YFSETQ. CDR3 length: 14 amino acids. V was shortened by 0 bases and J by 7 bases, with 13 bases between the two germline ends. The CDR3 protein is CASSLGLGAGTQYF. In nucleotides, the CDR3 is TGCGCCAGCAGCTTGGGACTTGGCGCGGGGACCCAGTACTTC.

This chain links TRBV11-1 with TRBJ2-7; possible D gene TRBD2, 5 bases. This CDR3 has 15 amino acids. Trimming stripped 2 bases from V and 0 bases from J, with 11 bases between. In germline, CDR1 is SGHAT, CDR2 FQDESV (reference sequence). CDR3 DNA sequence: TGTGCCAGCAGCTTAATACCAGCGGACTCCTACGAGCAGTACTTC. It encodes CASSLIPADSYEQYF.

The gene calls are TRBV30 and TRBJ1-6, with 7 bases matching TRBD1. This CDR3 is built from 13 residues. J gave up 7 bases and V 3 bases, and 3 bases lay outside the gene matches. Germline CDR1 reads GTSNPN; CDR2 reads SVGIG (reference sequence). CDR3 sequence: CAWSQGGNSPLHF. Written as DNA, the CDR3 is TGTGCCTGGAGCCAGGGGGGCAATTCACCCCTCCACTTT.

The V and J genes are TRBV19 and TRBJ1-5, with D possibly being TRBD1 (5 bases). The germline V and J ends were trimmed by 5 bases and 0 bases, with 11 bases remaining between them. CDR1 is LNHDA and CDR2 is SQIVND in the germline V gene (reference sequence). The CDR3 has 15 residues. CDR3: CASSVQGTSNQPQHF. The CDR3 bases are TGTGCCAGTAGTGTTCAGGGAACTAGCAATCAGCCCCAGCATTTT.

The chain employs TRBV29-1 and TRBJ1-1; perhaps TRBD1 as D (6 bases). The V end lost 7 bases, the J end lost 1 base, and 13 bases lay between the germline ends. This CDR3 has 13 residues. From germline, CDR1 is SQVTM and CDR2 ANQGSEA. CDR3 amino acids: CSAGDNQNTEAFF. The CDR3 nucleotides read TGCAGCGCCGGGGACAACCAGAACACTGAAGCTTTCTTT.

This clone was counted a single time. The chain couples TRBV6-1 to TRBJ2-1, with 10 bases aligning to TRBD1. The V and J ends lost 5 bases and 13 bases, in that order; junction bases with no gene match: 2. This CDR3 has 11 amino acids. Germline loops: CDR1 MNHNS, CDR2 SASEGT. The CDR3 nucleotides read TGTGCCAGCAGTTGGGACAGGGGACAGTTCTTC. Its protein product is CASSWDRGQFF.

The chain recombines TRBV7-2 with TRBJ2-5; 10 nucleotides align to TRBD1. The CDR3 is 15 amino acids. Looked up from germline, CDR1 is SGHTA and CDR2 is FQGNSA. V lost 5 bases to trimming and J lost 5 bases; unmatched junction nucleotides: 8. The CDR3 loop reads CASSPRQGAWETQYF. CDR3 coding DNA: TGTGCCAGCAGCCCCAGACAGGGGGCATGGGAGACCCAGTACTTC. Full variable domain (remainder filled in from reference TRBV7-2 and TRBJ2-5): GAGVSQSPSNKVTEKGKDVELRCDPISGHTALYWYRQSLGQGLEFLIYFQGNSAPDKSGLPSDRFSAERTGGSVSTLTIQRTQQEDSAVYLCASSPRQGAWETQYFGPGTRLLVL.

J is TRBJ1-2 and V is TRBV2; TRBD1 is a possible D gene (5 bases). V was pared by 4 bases and J by 5 bases, with 26 bases between. The length of the CDR3 is 18 residues. Germline loops: CDR1 SNHLY, CDR2 FYNNEI. CDR3 sequence: CASSGSMGQVGHWYGYTF. CDR3 nucleotide sequence: TGTGCCAGCAGTGGATCCATGGGGCAGGTCGGTCATTGGTATGGCTACACCTTC.

A single count supports this clone. The rearrangement links TRBV7-8 to TRBJ1-2; 7 nucleotides agree with TRBD1. Germline V gene sequence: CDR1 SGHVS, CDR2 FQNEAQ. This CDR3 has 13 residues. After removal of 5 bases from V and 2 bases from J, the junction contained 2 bases not matched to a gene. The CDR3 DNA reads as TGTGCCAGCAGCCCGGGACAGAACTATGGCTACACCTTC. This codes for CASSPGQNYGYTF.

The chain employs TRBV6-1 and TRBJ1-1; D unclear. Germline CDR1 and CDR2: MNHNS and SASEGT. CDR3 size: 13 residues. V shed 9 bases and J shed 0 bases, with 11 bases lying between them. DNA for the CDR3: TGTGCCAGTCCCAGCGGCATGAACACTGAAGCTTTCTTT. Residues: CASPSGMNTEAFF.

This clone has only a few counts. V and J are TRBV5-3 and TRBJ1-5; 12 positions match TRBD1. TRBV5-3 is recorded as an ORF, its role being uncertain. Trimming cost V 2 bases and J 1 base; bases outside gene matches: 7. The CDR3 has 18 residues. The DNA of the CDR3 is TGTGCCAGAAGCTTTGGGACAGGGGGCAAGGGGAGCAATCAGCCCCAGCATTTT. It yields the protein CARSFGTGGKGSNQPQHF.

The chain couples TRBV6-1 to TRBJ1-6; the match to TRBD1 covers 7 bases. CDR3 length: 13 residues. Germline CDR1 is MNHNS and CDR2 is SASEGT. Trimming took 3 bases from V and 9 from J; bases not matched to a gene: 2. The CDR3 nucleotides read TGTGCCAGCAGTGACAGGGGGAGTTCACCCCTCCACTTT. This translates into CASSDRGSSPLHF.

The chain recombines TRBV6-4 with TRBJ1-2; 7 bases align to TRBD1. The V and J ends lost 6 bases and 5 bases, in that order; junction bases with no gene match: 9. Germline loops: CDR1 MRHNA, CDR2 SNTAGT. This CDR3 comprises 14 residues. The DNA of the CDR3 is TGTGCCAGCAGGGGGGACAGCTCCCTTTATGGCTACACCTTC. Amino acids: CASRGDSSLYGYTF.

This chain links TRBV10-2 with TRBJ1-5; D is possibly TRBD1 (6 bases). Germline assignment: CDR1 WSHSY and CDR2 SAAADI. CDR3 size: 15 residues. The V and J ends lost 6 bases and 2 bases respectively, with 14 bases between them. This CDR3 is CASSNSGAGNQPQHF. The CDR3 DNA follows: TGCGCCAGCAGCAACTCAGGGGCTGGCAATCAGCCCCAGCATTTT.

This clone was seen once. V and J are TRBV6-5 and TRBJ1-4; a possible D gene is TRBD1 (5 bases). The ends were cut back, 6 bases at V and 0 bases at J, with 11 bases in the middle. Germline V gives CDR1 MNHEY, CDR2 SVGAGI. The CDR3 extends over 15 amino acids. Here the CDR3 DNA reads TGTGCCAGCAGGCGACAGTCCGCAACTAATGAAAAACTGTTTTTT. Translated: CASRRQSATNEKLFF.